The entry below describes one TCR beta chain. This record belongs to a study of T cells in Graves' hyperthyroidism and ophthalmopathy. Source material for PBMCs was 9 to 10 ml fresh peripheral blood. TCR beta CDR3 regions were amplified from RNA transcripts. TCR CDR3 underwent first-round RT-PCR with the HTBI primer set. Each CDR3 protein gets one entry after TCRdb re-called the multiplex PCR reads with MiXCR. Among roughly 500,000 distinct CDR3 sequences, under 25% were seen once, and the ten largest hold 45% to 50%. The origin of this receptor is a woman in her sixties or seventies with Graves' ophthalmopathy. Sequences were obtained from blood.

The CDR3 DNA follows: TGTGCCAGCAGTTCCCTGTTAGGGTTTGAGCGGCGACCCCACGAGCAGTACTTC. As protein: CASSSLLGFERRPHEQYF. V usage is TRBV6-9 and J usage is TRBJ2-7; D perhaps matches TRBD2 (5 bases). There are 18 residues in the CDR3. Looked up from germline, CDR1 is MNHGY and CDR2 is SVAAGI. V lost 4 bases, J lost 5 bases, and 27 bases lay in between.